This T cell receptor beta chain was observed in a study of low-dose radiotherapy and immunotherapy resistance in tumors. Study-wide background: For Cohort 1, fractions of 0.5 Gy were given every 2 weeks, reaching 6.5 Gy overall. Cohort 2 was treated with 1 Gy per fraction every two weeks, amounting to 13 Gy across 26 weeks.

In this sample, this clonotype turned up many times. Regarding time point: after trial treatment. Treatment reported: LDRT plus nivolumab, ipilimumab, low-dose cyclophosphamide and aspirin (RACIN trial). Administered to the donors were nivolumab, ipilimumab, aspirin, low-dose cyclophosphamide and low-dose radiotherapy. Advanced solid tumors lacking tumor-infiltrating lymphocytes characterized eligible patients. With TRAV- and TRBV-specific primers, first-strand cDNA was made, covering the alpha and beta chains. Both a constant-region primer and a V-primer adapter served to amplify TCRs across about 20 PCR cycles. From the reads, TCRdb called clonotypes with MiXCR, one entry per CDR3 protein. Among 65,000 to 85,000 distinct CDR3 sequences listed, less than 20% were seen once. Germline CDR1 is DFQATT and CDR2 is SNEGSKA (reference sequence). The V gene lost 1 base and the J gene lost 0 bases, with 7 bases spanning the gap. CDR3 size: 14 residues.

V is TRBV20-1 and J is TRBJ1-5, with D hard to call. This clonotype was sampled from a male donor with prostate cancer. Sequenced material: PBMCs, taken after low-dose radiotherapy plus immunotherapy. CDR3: CSARGQISNQPQHF. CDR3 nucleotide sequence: TGCAGTGCTAGAGGCCAGATTAGCAATCAGCCCCAGCATTTT.